The clone carrying this TCR beta chain was seen a single time. Its matching antigen is unknown. The sample contains more than one DNA sequence encoding this CDR3. This sample was taken from a study of shared clonotypes between healthy human individuals. Study as a whole: The donor pool was made up of two women and three men aged 18 to 49.

CDR3 length: 14 amino acids. CDR1 and CDR2 from the germline V gene are SGHRS and YFSETQ. Trimming left V 0 bases short and J 3 bases short, with 8 bases between. At the deep level, the assay was run. Sorted-subset replicate PCR reactions contained about 200 ng DNA, corresponding to approximately 30,000 T cell genomes. Clones were read by immunoSEQ multiplex PCR, and TCRdb kept only the in-frame ones, dropping some. Of fewer than 3 million clones listed, around 93% are singletons. Points from the study as a whole: Naive subsets generally had larger estimated richness than memory subsets.

Sample: naive CD4+ T cells from PBMCs. Subset in this sample: CD45RA+ positively selected. This chain links TRBV5-1 with TRBJ2-3; D is unclear. The TCR sequence derives from a man between 18 and 29 years old in good health. Some clones in this sample may be carry-over from other donors' samples. CDR3 protein: CASSLDPRTDTQYF. The CDR3 coding sequence is TGCGCCAGCAGCTTGGATCCTAGAACAGATACGCAGTATTTT.